Listed below are T cell receptor beta chains from one sample, sequenced in a study of T cells in Graves' hyperthyroidism and ophthalmopathy. TCRdb ran MiXCR on the multiplex PCR reads and lists one entry per CDR3 protein. Of 300,000 to 400,000 distinct CDR3 sequences listed, around a sixth are singletons. Input material: blood. These receptors were collected from a man aged 18 to 30 with Graves' ophthalmopathy. Each CDR3 is given with its conserved first and last residue. A D gene is named only where the DNA matches it firmly. Clone size is stated in some rows and not others, as once, few, many or a class when expanded.

>NA|TRBJ1-1|TRBV5-1|many
CASSEIWNTEAFF
TGCGCCAGCAGCGAGATCTGGAACACTGAAGCTTTCTTT
>TRBD2|TRBJ2-3|TRBV15|few
CATSLRDYEGTDTQYF
TGTGCCACCAGCTTACGGGACTATGAGGGCACAGATACGCAGTATTTT
>NA|TRBJ2-3|TRBV10-3|few
CAIGGSGSDTQYF
TGTGCCATCGGGGGGTCCGGTTCAGATACGCAGTATTTT
>TRBD1|TRBJ1-2|TRBV3-1|many
CASSRRTGGYGYTF
TGTGCCAGCAGCCGTAGGACAGGGGGCTATGGCTACACCTTC
>TRBD1|TRBJ2-7|TRBV19|NA
CASSPTGDRAYEQYF
TGTGCCAGTAGTCCTACCGGGGACAGGGCCTACGAGCAGTACTTC
>TRBD1|TRBJ1-1|TRBV7-8|NA
CASSPSWTGTLTEAFF
TGTGCCAGCAGCCCCTCCTGGACAGGGACTTTAACTGAAGCTTTCTTT
>NA|TRBJ1-4|TRBV27|few
CASTWRGLNQKLFF
TGTGCCAGCACTTGGAGGGGACTTAATCAAAAACTGTTTTTT
>NA|TRBJ1-2|TRBV6-1|many
CASLVKGSAGYTF
TGTGCCAGCCTCGTTAAAGGGTCTGCCGGCTACACCTTC
>NA|TRBJ1-1|TRBV5-6|many
CASSLLGHLNTEAFF
TGTGCCAGCAGCTTGCTGGGACACCTGAACACTGAAGCTTTCTTT
>NA|TRBJ2-1|TRBV3-1|few
CASTRGFSYNEQFF
TGTGCCAGCACCCGGGGTTTCTCCTACAATGAGCAGTTCTTC
>TRBD1|TRBJ2-7|TRBV29-1|NA
CSVEPGTGSYEQYF
TGCAGCGTTGAGCCCGGGACAGGGTCCTACGAGCAGTACTTC
>TRBD1|TRBJ2-7|TRBV6-1|many
CASTPGQGAWEQYF
TGTGCCAGCACTCCCGGACAGGGGGCATGGGAGCAGTACTTC
>NA|TRBJ2-1|TRBV2|few
CASSVAESNEQFF
TGTGCCAGCAGTGTGGCGGAGAGCAATGAGCAGTTCTTC
>TRBD1|TRBJ1-2|TRBV29-1|NA
CSAGDSYYGYTF
TGCAGCGCGGGGGACAGCTACTATGGCTACACCTTC
>TRBD1|TRBJ1-2|TRBV20-1|many
CSARDPTGNYGYTF
TGCAGTGCTAGAGATCCGACAGGGAACTATGGCTACACCTTC
>NA|TRBJ2-7|TRBV6-2/TRBV6-3|many
CASSYSPRGGEQYF
TGTGCCAGCAGTTATTCCCCGAGGGGTGGAGAGCAGTACTTC
>NA|TRBJ2-3|TRBV5-1|many
CASSVPDTQYF
TGCGCCAGCAGCGTACCAGATACGCAGTATTTT
>TRBD1|TRBJ1-1|TRBV20-1|once
CSAREQGVEAFF
TGCAGTGCTAGAGAGCAGGGGGTTGAAGCTTTCTTT
>NA|TRBJ2-7|TRBV12-3/TRBV12-4|many
CASSLKSEQYF
TGTGCCAGCAGTTTGAAATCCGAGCAGTACTTC
>NA|TRBJ2-3|TRBV11-2|many
CASSSILRGDSTDTQYF
TGTGCCAGCAGCTCCATACTTAGGGGGGACAGTACAGATACGCAGTATTTT
>NA|TRBJ1-1|TRBV27|NA
CASSLIPFMNTEAFF
TGTGCCAGCAGTTTAATCCCGTTTATGAACACTGAAGCTTTCTTT
>NA|TRBJ2-2|TRBV11-2|many
CASSSYRVKWTGELFF
TGTGCCAGCAGCTCGTACAGGGTAAAATGGACCGGGGAGCTGTTTTTT
>TRBD2|TRBJ2-3|TRBV7-3|many
CASSITSGGAPDTQYF
TGTGCCAGCAGCATAACTAGCGGGGGGGCCCCAGATACGCAGTATTTT
>TRBD1|TRBJ2-7|TRBV5-1|many
CASSLIQGAREQYF
TGCGCCAGCAGCTTGATACAGGGGGCGAGAGAGCAGTACTTC
>TRBD1|TRBJ1-2|TRBV12-3/TRBV12-4|many
CASSTGTGYGYTF
TGTGCCAGCAGTACTGGGACAGGGTATGGCTACACCTTC
>NA|TRBJ1-3|TRBV7-8|NA
CASSRQGRNTIYF
TGTGCCAGCAGCCGGCAAGGAAGAAACACCATATATTTT
>TRBD2|TRBJ2-1|TRBV6-2/TRBV6-3|NA
CASSYLTSGGFGNEQFF
TGTGCCAGCAGTTACTTGACTAGCGGGGGTTTCGGGAATGAGCAGTTCTTC
>NA|TRBJ1-2|TRBV7-9|few
CASSLFVRGYYGYTF
TGTGCCAGCAGCTTATTCGTTAGGGGCTACTATGGCTACACCTTC
>NA|TRBJ1-2|TRBV2|many
CASSETEYYGYTF
TGTGCCAGCAGTGAGACGGAATACTATGGCTACACCTTC
>TRBD2|TRBJ2-3|TRBV7-6|many
CASSRGLAGGPSTDTQYF
TGTGCCAGCAGCAGGGGACTAGCGGGGGGCCCTAGCACAGATACGCAGTATTTT
>NA|TRBJ1-2|TRBV5-1|few
CASSFPDGYTF
TGCGCCAGCAGCTTCCCCGATGGCTACACCTTC
>NA|TRBJ1-5|TRBV19|NA
CASSQGQPQHF
TGTGCCAGTAGTCAGGGGCAGCCCCAGCATTTT
>NA|TRBJ1-2|TRBV7-9|many
CASSPTGTDYGYTF
TGTGCCAGCAGCCCAACGGGCACCGACTATGGCTACACCTTC
>NA|TRBJ1-2|TRBV7-2|few
CASSLIGSTNYGYTF
TGTGCCAGCAGCTTAATTGGGAGCACTAACTATGGCTACACCTTC
>NA|TRBJ2-1|TRBV3-1|many
CASSRGIGNNEQFF
TGTGCCAGCAGCAGAGGAATAGGGAACAATGAGCAGTTCTTC
>NA|TRBJ2-5|TRBV12-3/TRBV12-4|NA
CASSFAFRETQYF
TGTGCCAGCAGTTTCGCCTTTCGGGAGACCCAGTACTTC
>NA|TRBJ2-1|TRBV20-1|NA
CSAVHSTHLIF
TGCAGTGCCGTACACTCCACGCACCTTATCTTC
>NA|TRBJ1-2|TRBV6-1|NA
CASSPRQSYGYTF
TGTGCCAGCAGTCCAAGACAGTCCTATGGCTACACCTTC
>NA|TRBJ1-1|TRBV4-1|NA
CASSQAVRGKVSEAFF
TGCGCCAGCAGCCAAGCAGTTAGGGGGAAAGTCTCTGAAGCTTTCTTT
>NA|TRBJ2-2|TRBV6-1|many
CASSYASGGGSGELFF
TGTGCCAGCAGTTATGCGTCAGGGGGAGGTTCCGGGGAGCTGTTTTTT
>NA|TRBJ2-7|TRBV20-1|NA
CSARVLVSVYEQYF
TGCAGTGCTAGAGTTCTGGTCAGCGTCTACGAGCAGTACTTC
>NA|TRBJ2-7|TRBV7-2|many
CASSFAVEQYF
TGTGCCAGCAGCTTCGCGGTCGAGCAGTACTTC
>TRBD1|TRBJ1-3|TRBV18|NA
CASSPPTGAGNTIYF
TGTGCCAGCTCACCTCCGACAGGGGCCGGAAACACCATATATTTT
>NA|TRBJ1-1|TRBV4-1|few
CASSQDVEYSAFF
TGCGCCAGCAGCCAAGATGTGGAGTACAGTGCTTTCTTT
>TRBD2|TRBJ2-3|TRBV7-8|many
CASNVPGRGGFTDTQYF
TGTGCCAGCAACGTCCCAGGTCGGGGGGGGTTCACAGATACGCAGTATTTT
>TRBD1|TRBJ2-5|TRBV12-3/TRBV12-4|many
CASSSPGQEETQYF
TGTGCCAGCAGTTCTCCAGGACAGGAAGAGACCCAGTACTTC
>NA|TRBJ2-1|TRBV7-9|many
CASSLASGAWDEQFF
TGTGCCAGCAGCTTAGCATCGGGGGCGTGGGATGAGCAGTTCTTC
>NA|TRBJ1-2|TRBV10-3|many
CATQGTGTDNGGYTF
TGTGCCACCCAGGGAACCGGGACGGATAATGGTGGCTACACCTTC
>NA|TRBJ2-1|TRBV4-1|NA
CASSQTFSYNEQFF
TGCGCCAGCAGCCAAACGTTCTCCTACAATGAGCAGTTCTTC
>TRBD1|TRBJ1-2|TRBV24-1|NA
CAASDSTGRGYTF
TGTGCCGCCAGTGACTCGACAGGGAGGGGCTACACCTTC
>NA|TRBJ2-5|TRBV7-9|many
CASSRWTSLLQETQYF
TGTGCCAGCAGCCGCTGGACTTCCCTGCTCCAAGAGACCCAGTACTTC
>NA|TRBJ2-3|TRBV7-3|many
CASSFSRADTQYF
TGTGCCAGCAGCTTTAGTCGAGCAGATACGCAGTATTTT
>TRBD1|TRBJ2-5|TRBV2|NA
CASTETGGGTQYF
TGTGCCAGCACCGAGACAGGGGGAGGGACCCAGTACTTC
>TRBD2|TRBJ2-5|TRBV9|NA
CASSFLAGGPMEETQYF
TGTGCCAGCAGCTTCCTAGCGGGGGGGCCCATGGAGGAGACCCAGTACTTC
>NA|TRBJ2-2|TRBV5-5|NA
CASSLAWRGHNTGELFF
TGTGCCAGCAGCTTGGCCTGGAGGGGACACAACACCGGGGAGCTGTTTTTT